The 27 T cell receptor beta chains reported below all come from one sample, sequenced in a study of T-cell reconstitution after alpha-beta-depleted transplantation in children. Unique molecular identifiers were incorporated into the prepared TCRbeta library. TCRdb passed the PCR reads through MiXCR, listing each CDR3 protein once. The profile shows 250,000 to 300,000 distinct CDR3 sequences, roughly a tenth of them singletons. The sequences come from PBMCs, collected before TCRalphabeta/CD19-depleted stem cell transplant. The receptors originated from a boy in the first two years of life with acute myeloid leukemia, due to receive a stem cell transplant.

This clonotype was observed a handful of times. The gene calls are TRBV6-5 and TRBJ2-5; 12 bases are a match to TRBD1. Germline-derived CDR1 and CDR2 are MNHEY and SVGAGI. The CDR3 runs to 16 residues. J gave up 4 bases and V 2 bases, and 5 bases lay outside the gene matches. CDR3 region: CASSYQGTGGGETQYF. CDR3 in DNA: TGTGCCAGCAGTTACCAAGGGACAGGGGGCGGAGAGACCCAGTACTTC.

This clonotype appeared many times. J is TRBJ2-1 and V is TRBV7-3; D not resolved. CDR1 is SGHTA and CDR2 is FQGTGA in the germline V gene. The CDR3 is made up of 15 amino acids. V was shortened by 0 bases and J by 8 bases, with 14 bases between the two germline ends. The CDR3 DNA follows: TGTGCCAGCAGCTTAACCCGGAAACCCTTATATGAGCAGTTCTTC. It yields the protein CASSLTRKPLYEQFF.

The chain is built from TRBV29-1 and TRBJ2-3; the D is unclear. Between the trimmed V and J ends, which lost 4 bases and 4 bases, there was a span of 12 bases. This CDR3 comprises 13 residues. The V gene's germline CDR1 is SQVTM and CDR2 ANQGSEA. The CDR3 region is CSVATLASDTQYF. The CDR3 DNA reads TGCAGCGTTGCCACATTAGCCTCAGATACGCAGTATTTT.

This clonotype was counted many times. The chain combines TRBV6-5 with TRBJ2-3; the D gene is possibly TRBD2 (6 bases). CDR3 size: 16 residues. Between the trimmed V and J ends, which lost 3 bases and 3 bases, there was a span of 16 bases. Germline V gene lookup returns CDR1 MNHEY and CDR2 SVGAGI. CDR3 residues: CASSYTKRAVTDTQYF. In DNA, the CDR3 is TGTGCCAGCAGTTATACCAAGCGGGCCGTAACAGATACGCAGTATTTT.

This clonotype was counted ten times or more. The genes are TRBV3-1 and TRBJ1-2, with D unresolved. The germline V and J ends were trimmed by 0 bases and 1 base, with 6 bases remaining between them. The CDR3 is 14 residues long. CDR1 is LGHDT and CDR2 is YNNKEL in the germline V gene (reference sequence). The CDR3 nucleotides read TGTGCCAGCAGCCAAGACAGATTTAACTATGGCTACACCTTC. It yields the protein CASSQDRFNYGYTF. The variable domain in full, completed from reference TRBV3-1 and TRBJ1-2, reads DTAVSQTPKYLVTQMGNDKSIKCEQNLGHDTMYWYKQDSKKFLKIMFSYNNKELIINETVPNRFSPKSPDKAHLNLHINSLELGDSAVYFCASSQDRFNYGYTFGSGTRLTVV.

The chain links TRBV5-8 to TRBJ2-2, with D possibly being TRBD2 (6 bases). This CDR3 is built from 14 residues. Germline V gene lookup returns CDR1 SGHTS and CDR2 YDEGEE. Trimming pared 4 bases from V and 5 bases from J, leaving 12 bases between. In DNA, the CDR3 is TGTGCCAGCAGCCCGGACTACGAGACCGGGGAGCTGTTTTTT. Amino acids: CASSPDYETGELFF.

V and J are TRBV12-3 or TRBV12-4 and TRBJ2-7; 11 nucleotides line up with TRBD1. V dropped 5 bases and J dropped 6; count of bases not matched to a gene: 3. The CDR3 covers 13 residues. This chain's CDR3 is CASSGQGASEQYF. In DNA, the CDR3 is TGTGCCAGCAGTGGACAGGGGGCAAGCGAGCAGTACTTC.

The sample holds many counts of this clonotype. J is TRBJ2-5 and V is TRBV7-2, with TRBD2 matching 9 bases. The germline V gene encodes CDR1 SGHTA and CDR2 FQGNSA. V gave up 2 bases and J gave up 3 bases; unmatched junction bases: 4. CDR3 size: 15 residues. CDR3 protein: CASSLKVAGEETQYF. DNA of the CDR3: TGTGCCAGCAGCTTAAAGGTAGCGGGAGAAGAGACCCAGTACTTC.

At least ten counts were recorded for this clonotype. V gene TRBV4-1 combines with J gene TRBJ2-7, with 8 bases fitting TRBD1. The CDR3 covers 15 residues. V lost 0 bases and J lost 3; bases outside the gene matches: 4. Germline CDR1 and CDR2: MGHRA and YSYEKL. DNA for the CDR3: TGCGCCAGCAGCCAAGACCAGGGGGCTCGCTACGAGCAGTACTTC. It is translated as CASSQDQGARYEQYF.

The sample holds many counts of this clonotype. The rearrangement links TRBV7-9 to TRBJ2-1; 7 bases align to TRBD2. The CDR3 is made up of 15 amino acids. The germline V gene encodes CDR1 SEHNR and CDR2 FQNEAQ (reference sequence). V was clipped by 5 bases and J by 4 bases; unmatched bases: 8. The CDR3 sequence: CASSAGTIIYNEQFF. CDR3 coding DNA: TGTGCCAGCAGCGCCGGGACTATCATTTACAATGAGCAGTTCTTC.

The gene calls are TRBV28 and TRBJ2-2, with unresolved D. This CDR3 is built from 13 residues. The V gene lost 7 bases and the J gene lost 7 bases, with 13 bases spanning the gap. Germline V CDR1 and CDR2: MDHEN, SYDVKM. CDR3 DNA sequence: TGTGCCAGCACTCATTCGGACCGCGGGGAGCTGTTTTTT. This codes for CASTHSDRGELFF.

This clonotype was picked up many times. The gene calls are TRBV20-1 and TRBJ1-2; 7 bases agree with TRBD1. After removal of 7 bases from V and 2 bases from J, the junction contained 1 base not matched to a gene. The V gene's germline CDR1 is DFQATT and CDR2 SNEGSKA (reference sequence). The CDR3 sequence is 11 residues long. Written as DNA, the CDR3 is TGCAGTGGGGGACAGAACTATGGCTACACCTTC. Translated, it gives CSGGQNYGYTF.

This clonotype showed up many times. This chain joins TRBV5-5 and TRBJ2-7, with 10 positions matching TRBD2. After removal of 2 bases from V and 0 bases from J, the junction contained 2 bases not matched to a gene. The CDR3 is 15 amino acids. The germline CDR1 and CDR2 sequences are SGHKS and YYEKEE (reference sequence). The CDR3 spells CASSFASGGSYEQYF. The DNA for the CDR3 is TGTGCCAGCAGCTTTGCTAGCGGGGGCTCCTACGAGCAGTACTTC.

This sequence joins TRBV10-3 and TRBJ2-3, with 9 bases that match TRBD2. With V trimmed by 2 bases and J by 4 bases, 7 bases remained unmatched. Germline CDR1 is ENHRY and CDR2 is SYGVKD. This CDR3 has 16 amino acids. This chain's CDR3 is CAISELGGGGPDTQYF. For the CDR3, the DNA is TGTGCCATCAGTGAGCTCGGCGGGGGGGGACCAGATACGCAGTATTTT.

At least ten counts were recorded for this clonotype. The chain joins TRBV28 to TRBJ1-1, with a tentative D call TRBD1 (6 bases). CDR3 length equals 16 residues. Germline CDR1 MDHEN, CDR2 SYDVKM. V lost 4 bases and J lost 11, with 26 bases in between. The CDR3 bases are TGTGCCAGCAGTTCCACCCCCAGACAGGCGGTGGAGGGGGCTTTCTTT. Translation: CASSSTPRQAVEGAFF.

This clonotype has a handful of counts. V gene TRBV20-1 combines with J gene TRBJ2-1; 11 bases line up with TRBD2. CDR3 size: 14 residues. Germline-derived CDR1 and CDR2 are DFQATT and SNEGSKA (reference sequence). The J segment lost 5 bases and the V segment lost 6 bases, leaving 6 bases of the junction unmatched. The CDR3 protein is CSAGGTSGHNEQFF. The CDR3, as DNA: TGCAGTGCGGGAGGGACTAGCGGTCACAATGAGCAGTTCTTC.

The rearrangement uses TRBV5-5 and TRBJ1-2; D unclear. Trimming left V 3 bases short and J 1 base short, with 7 bases between. This CDR3 is 13 amino acids long. Germline CDR1 SGHKS, CDR2 YYEKEE (reference sequence). CDR3 DNA sequence: TGTGCCAGCAGCTCTGTGAATAACTATGGCTACACCTTC. This gives the protein CASSSVNNYGYTF.

This clonotype was counted at least ten times. The chain joins TRBV12-5 to TRBJ2-7, with 9 bases lining up with TRBD2. CDR1 and CDR2 (germline): LGHNT, FRNRAP. The CDR3 contains 18 residues. Losses at the gene ends were 0 bases for V and 3 bases for J; bases not matched to a gene: 12. CDR3 residues: CASGLVRGGRAFFYEQYF. The CDR3, as DNA: TGTGCTAGTGGTTTGGTACGGGGCGGGAGGGCCTTTTTCTACGAGCAGTACTTC.

This clonotype was seen a few times. The chain employs TRBV24-1 and TRBJ2-7; 8 positions match TRBD1. The CDR3 runs 13 residues. V shed 2 bases and J 4 bases; nucleotides not matched to a gene: 0. Germline V gene lookup returns CDR1 KGHDR and CDR2 SFDVKD. The CDR3 DNA is TGTGCCACCAGTGATTGGACAGGGTACGAGCAGTACTTC. Translating gives CATSDWTGYEQYF.

On this clonotype: A single base separates this from a much larger clone, so it may be a read error. This sequence joins TRBV11-1 and TRBJ2-1, with 16 bases lining up with TRBD2. The length of the CDR3 is 18 residues. The V gene's germline CDR1 is SGHAT and CDR2 FQDESV (reference sequence). The CDR3 region has the DNA TGTGCCAGCAGTTATTCCGGGACTAGCGGGAGGGCCCAGAATGACCAGTTCTTC. Protein product: CASSYSGTSGRAQNDQFF.

This clonotype was recorded at least ten times. The J gene is TRBJ2-1, the V gene TRBV28; D possibly corresponds to TRBD1 (7 bases). Germline assignment: CDR1 MDHEN and CDR2 SYDVKM. This CDR3 contains 16 residues. Trimming shortened V by 6 bases and J by 13 bases, and 28 bases separated the two germline ends. CDR3 sequence reads: CASRYPGTALGGPQFF. In DNA form, the CDR3 reads TGTGCCAGCAGGTACCCCGGGACAGCTCTGGGGGGCCCCCAGTTCTTC.

This clonotype was counted at least ten times. This chain uses TRBV7-9 with TRBJ2-3; D gene ambiguous. Deletions cut 5 bases from V and 3 bases from J, with 6 bases between. Germline lookup yields CDR1 SEHNR and CDR2 FQNEAQ (reference sequence). The CDR3 sequence is 12 residues long. The CDR3 loop reads CASSTATDTQYF. The CDR3 region has the DNA TGTGCCAGCAGCACCGCAACAGATACGCAGTATTTT.

This clonotype was recorded at least ten times. V usage is TRBV7-3 and J usage is TRBJ2-2, with D hard to call. CDR3 length: 12 amino acids. Germline loops: CDR1 SGHTA, CDR2 FQGTGA. Between the trimmed V and J ends, which lost 7 bases and 6 bases, there was a span of 9 bases. CDR3 bases: TGTGCCAGCATGGGCCAACCCGGGGAGCTGTTTTTT. Translated: CASMGQPGELFF.

This clonotype was observed a handful of times. The chain carries TRBV5-6 and TRBJ2-1; 8 positions match TRBD2. This CDR3 is built from 15 residues. J gave up 3 bases and V 6 bases, and 8 bases lay outside the gene matches. CDR1 is SGHDT and CDR2 is YYEEEE in the germline V gene. The chain's CDR3 is CASTLGLVRYNEQFF. The CDR3 DNA reads as TGTGCCAGCACCCTGGGACTAGTCCGCTACAATGAGCAGTTCTTC.

This clonotype was seen repeatedly, ten times or more. J is TRBJ2-7 and V is TRBV9, with 10 bases aligning to TRBD2. Germline V gene lookup returns CDR1 SGDLS and CDR2 YYNGEE. Unmatched junction bases numbered 2, after V lost 0 bases and J lost 2 bases. This CDR3 is built from 15 residues. CDR3 protein: CASSVEAGGTYEQYF. CDR3 sequence (DNA): TGTGCCAGCAGCGTAGAAGCGGGAGGGACCTACGAGCAGTACTTC.

This clonotype was detected ten times or more. The chain is built from TRBV5-1 and TRBJ2-5, with a weak D call TRBD1 (6 bases). Germline values: CDR1 SGHRS, CDR2 YFSETQ. The ends were cut back, 4 bases at V and 5 bases at J, with 15 bases in the middle. The CDR3 extends over 14 amino acids. CDR3 region: CASSPDSRGETQYF. The CDR3 nucleotides read TGCGCCAGCAGCCCGGACAGTCGAGGGGAGACCCAGTACTTC.

This chain links TRBV7-9 with TRBJ2-2; 8 bases are a match to TRBD1. The CDR3 has 16 amino acids. Germline V gives CDR1 SEHNR, CDR2 FQNEAQ (reference sequence). V shed 1 base, J shed 0 bases, and the junction held 1 base outside the gene matches. CDR3 nucleotides: TGTGCCAGCAGCTTAGTGGGACAGGCGAACACCGGGGAGCTGTTTTTT. Encoded protein: CASSLVGQANTGELFF.